This TCR beta chain was recovered during a study of Ad26.COV2.S vaccination and SARS-CoV-2 variants. For the study at large: Ad26.COV2.S, an intramuscular injection, was given once or twice 56 days apart. Study observations and caveats: Ad26.COV2.S recipients had broader spike-specific TCRs (P = 0.0014). There was reportedly substantial breadth in spike-specific CD8+ and CD4+ T cell responses after vaccination. Researchers reported similar non-spike TCR breadth in vaccine and placebo recipients.

This clone was recorded once. Its antigen is undetermined. The V end was cut by 2 bases, the J end by 2 bases, with 18 bases between. This CDR3 comprises 17 residues. Germline V CDR1 and CDR2: MNHEY, SVGEGT. Treatment here: approximately 18 received Ad26.COV2.S at low or high dose, single or two shots; about 5 received placebo; per-sample allocation not given. Day 63 following the first vaccine or placebo injection was when the samples were taken. The repertoire was sequenced with immunoSEQ multiplex PCR; TCRdb's copy has only in-frame clones and lacks some. This sample carries 400,000 to 450,000 clones, approximately 90% of them seen once, and the ten largest clones take under 2%.

The V gene is TRBV6-2 or TRBV6-3, the J gene TRBJ1-1; D not certain. The clonotype comes from a person between 18 and 60 years old who received the Ad26.COV2.S COVID-19 vaccine or a placebo. The sample here was peripheral blood, taken in a trial of Ad26.COV2.S vaccine versus placebo. For the CDR3, the DNA is TGTGCCAGCAGTTACCCCCGGGCCCGAGATCTCAACACTGAAGCTTTCTTT. Translated: CASSYPRARDLNTEAFF.